The 4 T cell receptor beta chains listed next were all sequenced from one sample in a study of ipilimumab plus nivolumab after autologous stem cell transplantation. The assay was immunoSEQ multiplex PCR, and TCRdb's table has in-frame clones only and misses some. Among 8,000 to 10,000 clones listed, roughly 71% were seen once. This specimen consisted of PBMCs, obtained in a trial of ipilimumab plus nivolumab as post-transplant consolidation. These receptor sequences come from a female donor with multiple myeloma.

V gene TRBV29-1 combines with J gene TRBJ2-7, with TRBD2 matching 10 bases. The CDR3 loop spans 14 amino acids. CDR1 and CDR2 (germline): SQVTM, ANQGSEA. V shed 3 bases, J shed 5 bases, and the junction held 7 bases outside the gene matches. CDR3 amino acids: CSVDGLAGVHEQYF. CDR3 DNA sequence: TGCAGCGTTGACGGTCTAGCGGGAGTACACGAGCAGTACTTC.

The sample holds a few counts of this clone. V usage is TRBV2 and J usage is TRBJ1-1; 9 bases are shared with TRBD1. The junction had 7 bases not matched to a gene; V was cut back by 4 bases and J by 4 bases. Germline V CDR1 and CDR2: SNHLY, FYNNEI. This CDR3 spans 15 amino acids. The CDR3 spells CASSGTGVRTTEAFF. The CDR3 DNA sequence: TGTGCCAGCAGTGGGACAGGGGTTAGGACCACTGAAGCTTTCTTT.

The V gene is TRBV6-1, the J gene TRBJ2-1; D gene unclear. The CDR3 is made up of 13 amino acids. Trimming left V 4 bases short and J 9 bases short, with 13 bases between. CDR1 and CDR2 from the germline V gene are MNHNS and SASEGT. The CDR3 sequence: CASSGAGPSEQFF. DNA for the CDR3: TGTGCCAGCAGTGGTGCAGGACCCAGTGAGCAGTTCTTC.

This clone was seen only once. The chain employs TRBV28 and TRBJ2-2; 10 nucleotides line up with TRBD2. V was clipped by 3 bases and J by 0 bases; unmatched bases: 10. This CDR3 has 19 amino acids. Germline V gene data show CDR1 as MDHEN and CDR2 as SYDVKM. This CDR3 is CASSFRERLAGTNTGELFF. CDR3 nucleotides: TGTGCCAGCAGTTTTAGGGAAAGACTAGCGGGTACGAACACCGGGGAGCTGTTTTTT.